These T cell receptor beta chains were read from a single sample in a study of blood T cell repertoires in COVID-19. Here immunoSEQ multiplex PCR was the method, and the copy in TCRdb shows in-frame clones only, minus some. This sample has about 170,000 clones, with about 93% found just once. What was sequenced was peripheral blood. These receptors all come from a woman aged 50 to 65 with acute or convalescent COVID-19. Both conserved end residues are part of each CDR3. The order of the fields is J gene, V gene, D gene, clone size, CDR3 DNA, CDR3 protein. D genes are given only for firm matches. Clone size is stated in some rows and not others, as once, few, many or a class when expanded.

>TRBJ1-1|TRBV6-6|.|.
TGTGCCAGCGATAGGGGGTTGGACACTGAAGCTTTCTTT
CASDRGLDTEAFF
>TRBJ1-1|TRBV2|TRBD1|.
TGTGCCAGCAGTGGCTACGGGGGACAGGGGAAAATTAGCACTGAAGCTTTCTTT
CASSGYGGQGKISTEAFF
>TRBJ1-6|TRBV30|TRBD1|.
TGTGCCTGGAGCGACAGGGGGTTTGCGTCACCCCTCCACTTT
CAWSDRGFASPLHF
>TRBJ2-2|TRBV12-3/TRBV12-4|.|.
TGTGCCAGCAGCCCCCAGGGTCACGGGGAGCTGTTTTTT
CASSPQGHGELFF
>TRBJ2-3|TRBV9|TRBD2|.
TGTGCCAGCAGCGTAGGGTCTGGCGGGGGGGCCGCAGATACGCAGTATTTT
CASSVGSGGGAADTQYF
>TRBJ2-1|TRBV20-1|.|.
TGCAGTGCTAGGGTAGATGAGCAGTTCTTC
CSARVDEQFF
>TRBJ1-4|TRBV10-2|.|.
TGCGCCAGTTCGGACTCCAGGGGTGGAAAACTGTTTTTT
CASSDSRGGKLFF
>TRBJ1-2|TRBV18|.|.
TGTGCCAGCTCACCGGGGCTCCCCAAAAATAACTATGGCTACACCTTC
CASSPGLPKNNYGYTF
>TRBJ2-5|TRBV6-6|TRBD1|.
TGTGCCAGCACGACAGGGATCGGAGAGACCCAGTACTTC
CASTTGIGETQYF
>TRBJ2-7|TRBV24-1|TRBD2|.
TGTGCCACCAGTGCTCGAGGGGCGGGAGGAGCCTACGAGCAGTACTTC
CATSARGAGGAYEQYF
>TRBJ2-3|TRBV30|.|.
TGTGCCTGGAGTCGAAAGACCGCGGGGCAGTATTTT
CAWSRKTAGQYF
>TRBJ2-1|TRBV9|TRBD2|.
TGTGCCAGCAGCGTCGGACTAGCGGGTTACAATGAGCAGTTCTTC
CASSVGLAGYNEQFF
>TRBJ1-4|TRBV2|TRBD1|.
TGTGCCAGCAGTGGGGGGAGACAGGGAATTGGAAAACTGTTTTTT
CASSGGRQGIGKLFF
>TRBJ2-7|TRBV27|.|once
TGTGCCAGCAGTGAGGGGTTAGCGGAAGTCTACGAGCAGTACTTC
CASSEGLAEVYEQYF
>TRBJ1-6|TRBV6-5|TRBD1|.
TGTGCCAGCAGTCCACGACAGGGGTTGTCACCCCTCCACTTT
CASSPRQGLSPLHF